These T cell receptor beta chains were read from a single sample in a study of T cell responses to AZD1222 COVID-19 vaccine. Produced via immunoSEQ multiplex PCR; TCRdb's table is partial and in-frame only. The table shows 80,000 to 100,000 clones, with over 75% occurring only once. Sequenced material: peripheral blood, taken 28 days after the second AZD1222 dose. The source of these receptors is an adult who received the AZD1222 COVID-19 vaccine. CDR3s include the opening cysteine and the closing phenylalanine or tryptophan.

j_call	v_call	cdr3_aa
TRBJ1-4	TRBV30	CAWTHSGEKLFF
TRBJ1-3	TRBV25-1	CASSTSFSGNTIYF
TRBJ1-1	TRBV15	CATRPHSASTEAFF
TRBJ1-6	TRBV6-5	CASSRLPQGSPLHF
TRBJ1-4	TRBV30	CAGAANEKLFF
TRBJ1-1	TRBV19	CASSMGRGLVGTEAFF
TRBJ2-7	TRBV3-1/TRBV3-2	CASSPNSQPSYEQYF
TRBJ1-2	TRBV6-6	CASSPANGYTF
TRBJ2-7	TRBV5-6	CASSLRQGALEQYF
TRBJ2-5	TRBV7-8	CASSHGETQYF
TRBJ1-5	TRBV19	CASSIGRGPNQPQHF
TRBJ2-1	TRBV27	CASSLGAPIGNEQFF
TRBJ2-1	TRBV5-4	CASSLAGLAGGLPGNEQFF
TRBJ2-7	TRBV20-1	CSASHRGRPSYEQYF
TRBJ2-5	TRBV4-1	CASSHHPGQGDETQYF
TRBJ2-6	TRBV3-1/TRBV3-2	CASSQRGFSTDSGANVLTF
TRBJ2-3	TRBV9	CASSVVEVDTQYF
TRBJ2-3	TRBV15	CATSSRGDTQYF
TRBJ2-7	TRBV20-1	CSARRREQYF
TRBJ2-1	TRBV7-9	CASSRDWGREQFF
TRBJ1-1	TRBV27	CASSLSGRYTEAFF
TRBJ1-4	TRBV11-2	CASSPGTRGEGEKLFF
TRBJ2-7	TRBV27	CASQRGQPLGEQYF
TRBJ1-1	TRBV3-1/TRBV3-2	CASSIFGAFPNTEAFF
TRBJ1-1	TRBV3-1/TRBV3-2	CASSQGGEAFF
TRBJ2-4	TRBV21-1	CASSKDQVGKNIQYF
TRBJ2-7	TRBV27	CASSLLAGGYEQYF
TRBJ1-1	TRBV12-3/TRBV12-4	CASTTQGGGAFF
TRBJ2-6	TRBV10-1	CASSGRTGGTGANVLTF
TRBJ2-2	TRBV9	CASTEVAGDAGELFF
TRBJ2-7	TRBV7-9	CASSSTRIYEQYF
TRBJ2-3	TRBV15	CATSRDGQGITDTQYF
TRBJ2-7	TRBV11-2	CASRGKGTRGHEQYF
TRBJ1-6	TRBV30	CAWSPGTDYNSPLHF
TRBJ1-5	TRBV2	CASQPGTGDQPQHF
TRBJ2-3	TRBV7-3	CASSQTAVTDTQYF
TRBJ2-7	TRBV10-3	CAISKQGTSYEQYF